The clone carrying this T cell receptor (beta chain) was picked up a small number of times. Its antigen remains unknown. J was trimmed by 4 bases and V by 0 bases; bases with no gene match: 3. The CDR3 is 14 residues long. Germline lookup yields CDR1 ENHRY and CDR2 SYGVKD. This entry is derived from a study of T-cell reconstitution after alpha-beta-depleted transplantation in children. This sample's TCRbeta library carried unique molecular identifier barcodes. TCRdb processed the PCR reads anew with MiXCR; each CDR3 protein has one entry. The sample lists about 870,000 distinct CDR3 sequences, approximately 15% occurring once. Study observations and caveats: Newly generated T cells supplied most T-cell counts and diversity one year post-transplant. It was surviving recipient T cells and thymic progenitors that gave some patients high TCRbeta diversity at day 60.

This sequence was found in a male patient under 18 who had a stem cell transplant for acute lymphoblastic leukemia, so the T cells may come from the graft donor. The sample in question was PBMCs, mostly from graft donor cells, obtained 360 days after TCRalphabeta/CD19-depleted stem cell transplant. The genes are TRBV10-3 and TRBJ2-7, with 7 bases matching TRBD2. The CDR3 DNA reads TGTGCCATCAGTGAGTCGGCGGGAGCGTACGAGCAGTACTTC. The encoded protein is CAISESAGAYEQYF.